This T cell receptor (beta chain) was captured by sequencing in a study of T cells in Graves' hyperthyroidism and ophthalmopathy. CDR1 and CDR2 from the germline V gene are DFQATT and SNEGSKA (reference sequence). With 0 bases removed from V and 2 bases from J, the gap between germline ends came to 20 bases. The CDR3 consists of 17 residues. At least ten counts were recorded for this clonotype. Researchers amplified the TCR beta CDR3 regions from RNA transcripts. RT-PCR in the first round (using the HTBI primer set) targeted the TCR CDR3. TCRdb used MiXCR to reprocess the multiplex PCR reads, holding one entry per CDR3 protein. In the table there are some 690,000 distinct CDR3 sequences, roughly 17% of which are singletons.

This receptor was obtained from a man aged 50 or older with Graves' hyperthyroidism. Sequences were obtained from blood. This chain joins TRBV20-1 and TRBJ2-7, with a possible D match to TRBD2 (6 bases). The CDR3 protein is CSARDPTMAGRPYEQYF. The CDR3 DNA is TGCAGTGCTAGAGATCCAACCATGGCGGGACGACCCTACGAGCAGTACTTC.